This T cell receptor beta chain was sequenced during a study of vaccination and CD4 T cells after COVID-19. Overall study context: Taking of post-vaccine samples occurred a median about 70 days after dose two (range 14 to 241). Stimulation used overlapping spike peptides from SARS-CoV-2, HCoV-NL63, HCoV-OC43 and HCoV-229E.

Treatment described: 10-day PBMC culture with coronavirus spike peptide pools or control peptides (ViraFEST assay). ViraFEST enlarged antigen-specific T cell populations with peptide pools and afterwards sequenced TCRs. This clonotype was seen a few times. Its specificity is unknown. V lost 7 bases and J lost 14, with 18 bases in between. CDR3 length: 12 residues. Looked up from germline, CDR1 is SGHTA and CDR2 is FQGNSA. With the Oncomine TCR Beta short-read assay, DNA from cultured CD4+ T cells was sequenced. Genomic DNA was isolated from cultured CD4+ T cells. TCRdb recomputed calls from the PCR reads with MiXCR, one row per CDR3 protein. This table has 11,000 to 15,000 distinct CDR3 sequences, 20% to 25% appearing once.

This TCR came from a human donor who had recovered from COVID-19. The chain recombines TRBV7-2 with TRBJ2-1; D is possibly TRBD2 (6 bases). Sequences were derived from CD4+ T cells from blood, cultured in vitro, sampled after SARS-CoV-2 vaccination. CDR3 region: CASTQRRGLEFF. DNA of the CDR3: TGTGCCAGCACCCAAAGGCGGGGACTCGAGTTCTTC.